Shown below are 18 T cell receptor beta chains from a single sample sequenced in a study of cytomegalovirus exposure and HLA in healthy donors. The primer mix had 60 Vbeta and 13 Jbeta primers. The assay was immunoSEQ multiplex PCR, and TCRdb's table has in-frame clones only and misses some. The table lists roughly 180,000 clones, over 75% of them singletons. The sequenced sample consisted of PBMCs. These receptors originate from a young man in good health and CMV-seropositive.

The chain joins TRBV6-5 to TRBJ2-7; D is possibly TRBD2 (6 bases). The germline CDR1 and CDR2 sequences are MNHEY and SVGAGI. V gave up 2 bases and J gave up 1 base, with 9 bases separating them. CDR3 size: 14 residues. CDR3 region: CASSYVGGSYEQYF. As DNA, the CDR3 is TGTGCCAGCAGTTACGTGGGGGGATCCTACGAGCAGTACTTC.

CDR3 in amino acids: CASSELRSVDSNEQFF. DNA for the CDR3: TGTGCCAGCAGCGAATTGCGGTCGGTGGATTCCAATGAGCAGTTCTTC. The genes are TRBV7-2 and TRBJ2-1; D gene unclear. Germline lookup yields CDR1 SGHTA and CDR2 FQGNSA. Trimming removed 5 bases at V and 6 bases at J, with 20 bases between. This CDR3 comprises 16 residues.

The chain carries TRBV6-4 and TRBJ1-5, with no clear D. CDR1 is MRHNA and CDR2 is SNTAGT in the germline V gene. Deletions cut 3 bases from V and 6 bases from J, with 12 bases between. The CDR3 covers 14 residues. CDR3 sequence: CASSETRVGQPQHF. CDR3 DNA: TGTGCCAGCAGTGAAACCCGGGTGGGTCAGCCCCAGCATTTT.

The chain links TRBV6-5 to TRBJ2-6; a weak D match, TRBD1 (6 bases). The CDR3 consists of 14 residues. V gave up 6 bases and J gave up 0 bases, with 6 bases separating them. Germline-derived CDR1 and CDR2 are MNHEY and SVGAGI. CDR3 region: CASRGGSGANVLTF. The CDR3 DNA reads TGTGCCAGCAGAGGGGGCTCTGGGGCCAACGTCCTGACTTTC.

The rearrangement uses TRBV5-6 and TRBJ1-2; D gene unclear. The CDR3 is 14 amino acids. The V end lost 1 base, the J end lost 8 bases, and 15 bases lay between the germline ends. CDR1 is SGHDT, CDR2 YYEEEE, per germline. The CDR3 sequence: CASSLIGELQGYTF. The CDR3 DNA follows: TGTGCCAGCAGCTTGATTGGGGAGCTGCAGGGCTACACCTTC.

This rearrangement joins TRBV5-5 to TRBJ1-6, with a weak D call TRBD1 (5 bases). Germline assignment: CDR1 SGHKS and CDR2 YYEKEE (reference sequence). V lost 4 bases, J lost 0 bases, and 11 bases lay in between. This CDR3 is 16 amino acids long. CDR3 in amino acids: CASSLEQASYNSPLHF. DNA of the CDR3: TGTGCCAGCAGCCTCGAACAGGCCTCCTATAATTCACCCCTCCACTTT.

This rearrangement joins TRBV10-2 to TRBJ2-1; 12 bases agree with TRBD2. The CDR3 contains 16 residues. The J segment lost 2 bases and the V segment lost 5 bases, leaving 4 bases of the junction unmatched. Germline CDR1 and CDR2: WSHSY and SAAADI. CDR3 nucleotide sequence: TGCGCCAGCAGTAGACTAGCGGGGGCCCCCTACAATGAGCAGTTCTTC. Translating gives CASSRLAGAPYNEQFF.

This chain connects TRBV27 to TRBJ2-7, with D possibly TRBD2 on 6 matching bases. Germline values: CDR1 MNHEY, CDR2 SMNVEV (reference sequence). V shed 3 bases and J shed 0 bases, with 12 bases lying between them. The CDR3 loop spans 15 amino acids. Here the CDR3 reads CASSFRDGSSYEQYF. Here the CDR3 DNA reads TGTGCCAGCAGTTTCCGGGACGGGAGCTCCTACGAGCAGTACTTC.

J is TRBJ1-2 and V is TRBV6-5; D not certain. The CDR3 contains 14 residues. Trimming left V 8 bases short and J 7 bases short, with 20 bases between. Germline CDR1 reads MNHEY; CDR2 reads SVGAGI. The CDR3 bases are TGTGCCAGCGGTTTCTTCTCAGGACTGGGTGGCTACACCTTC. It translates to CASGFFSGLGGYTF.

This clone was observed a single time. The chain combines TRBV7-9 with TRBJ2-3; TRBD1 matches at 7 bases. Germline values: CDR1 SEHNR, CDR2 FQNEAQ (reference sequence). The ends lost 2 bases at V and 0 bases at J; junction bases unmatched: 5. This CDR3 has 16 residues. The CDR3 spells CASSLRGTASTDTQYF. The CDR3 bases are TGTGCCAGCAGCTTACGTGGGACAGCTAGCACAGATACGCAGTATTTT.

The CDR3 protein is CASSDEGYGYTF. CDR3 sequence (DNA): TGTGCCAGCAGTGACGAGGGCTATGGCTACACCTTC. This chain connects TRBV6-4 to TRBJ1-2; D is undetermined. Germline assignment: CDR1 MRHNA and CDR2 SNTAGT. CDR3 length: 12 residues. V lost 2 bases and J lost 4, with 5 bases in between.

V and J are TRBV2 and TRBJ2-7, with 7 bases matching TRBD1. Germline CDR1 reads SNHLY; CDR2 reads FYNNEI. This CDR3 spans 13 amino acids. V shed 6 bases and J 2 bases; nucleotides not matched to a gene: 4. The CDR3 sequence: CASRGDRPYEQYF. The CDR3 DNA sequence: TGTGCCAGCAGAGGGGACAGACCCTACGAGCAGTACTTC.

This chain joins TRBV6-1 and TRBJ2-7; 7 nucleotides line up with TRBD1. After removal of 7 bases from V and 4 bases from J, the junction contained 4 bases not matched to a gene. The germline CDR1 and CDR2 sequences are MNHNS and SASEGT. The CDR3 totals 12 residues. The CDR3 nucleotides are TGTGCCAGCACCGGGACAGAATACGAGCAGTACTTC. It is translated as CASTGTEYEQYF.

V is TRBV5-1 and J is TRBJ1-2, with 8 bases identical to TRBD1. CDR1 is SGHRS, CDR2 YFSETQ, per germline. V lost 0 bases to trimming and J lost 5 bases; unmatched junction nucleotides: 6. The CDR3 loop spans 15 amino acids. CDR3 sequence: CASSLAGQGAYGYTF. CDR3 in DNA: TGCGCCAGCAGCTTGGCCGGGCAGGGGGCATATGGCTACACCTTC.

J is TRBJ2-6 and V is TRBV25-1; unclear D gene. This CDR3 is built from 13 residues. CDR1 is MGHDK, CDR2 SYGVNS, per germline. The V and J ends lost 8 bases and 0 bases respectively, with 5 bases between them. The CDR3 coding sequence is TGTGCCAGCCGCAGCTCTGGGGCCAACGTCCTGACTTTC. Translating gives CASRSSGANVLTF.

The chain is built from TRBV7-2 and TRBJ2-2, with unresolved D. There are 13 residues in the CDR3. With 3 bases removed from V and 3 bases from J, the gap between germline ends came to 5 bases. CDR1 is SGHTA, CDR2 FQGNSA, per germline. The CDR3 nucleotides read TGTGCCAGCAGCTTTGACTACACCGGGGAGCTGTTTTTT. Its translation: CASSFDYTGELFF.

CDR3 sequence: CASSLQGTQDTQYF. CDR3 bases: TGTGCCAGCAGCTTACAGGGAACCCAGGATACGCAGTATTTT. The chain uses TRBV7-9 and TRBJ2-3; maybe TRBD1 (5 bases). The CDR3 is 14 amino acids. Germline values: CDR1 SEHNR, CDR2 FQNEAQ (reference sequence). Trimming took off 2 bases at V and 6 bases at J, with 12 bases between the two ends. The entire variable domain, with the rest obtained from reference TRBV7-9 and TRBJ2-3, is as follows: DTGVSQNPRHKITKRGQNVTFRCDPISEHNRLYWYRQTLGQGPEFLTYFQNEAQLEKSRLLSDRFSAERPKGSFSTLEIQRTEQGDSAMYLCASSLQGTQDTQYFGPGTRLTVL.

This sequence joins TRBV5-1 and TRBJ2-7; TRBD1 aligns across 7 bases. CDR3 length equals 13 residues. Germline values: CDR1 SGHRS, CDR2 YFSETQ. Trimming removed 3 bases from V and 5 bases from J; junction bases left unmatched: 5. As DNA, the CDR3 is TGCGCCAGCAGCTCGGGGACAGTTGACGAGCAGTACTTC. Its translation is CASSSGTVDEQYF.